One sample yielded the 27 T cell receptor beta chains listed below, sequenced in a study of shared clonotypes between healthy human individuals (dated by TCRdb to about 2020). The library relied on the immunoSEQ multiplex PCR assay. TCRdb re-hosts the immuneACCESS table, in-frame sequences only. Its copies lack some clones; in the studies checked, an unresolved V gene accounts for under half of them, and the cause for the rest is not known. The sample contains fewer than 600,000 clones, more than 75% of them found a single time. The ten largest make up over 10% of the sample. Sequenced: PBMCs. These receptors came from a woman aged 40 to 50 in good health. Some clones in this sample may be carry-over from other donors' samples.

V and J are TRBV10-3 and TRBJ2-2; no clear D gene. Trimming took 4 bases from V and 0 from J, leaving 6 bases between them. Germline assignment: CDR1 ENHRY and CDR2 SYGVKD. The CDR3 spans 14 residues. CDR3 sequence (DNA): TGTGCCATCAGTGCAGGTCCGAACACCGGGGAGCTGTTTTTT. Protein: CAISAGPNTGELFF.

This rearrangement joins TRBV6-6 to TRBJ1-2; 11 bases are shared with TRBD1. This CDR3 has 13 residues. Germline V gives CDR1 MNHNY, CDR2 SVGAGI (reference sequence). V shed 6 bases and J 8 bases; nucleotides not matched to a gene: 5. CDR3 DNA: TGTGCCAGCAGCCAGGGACAGGGGGTAGGCTACACCTTC. Protein product: CASSQGQGVGYTF.

The chain carries TRBV28 and TRBJ2-3; D is possibly TRBD2 (6 bases). This CDR3 is 15 amino acids long. The V end lost 8 bases, the J end lost 0 bases, and 15 bases lay between the germline ends. Germline V lookup: CDR1 MDHEN, CDR2 SYDVKM. The CDR3 sequence is CASAEGLASTDTQYF. CDR3 nucleotides: TGTGCCAGCGCCGAAGGGCTAGCGAGCACAGATACGCAGTATTTT.

This rearrangement joins TRBV6-6 to TRBJ2-1; 12 bases fit TRBD2. Germline assignment: CDR1 MNHNY and CDR2 SVGAGI (reference sequence). J was trimmed by 8 bases and V by 6 bases; bases with no gene match: 8. CDR3 length equals 15 residues. The CDR3 DNA reads as TGTGCCAGCAGCCCCGGACTAGCGGGAATCTATGAGCAGTTCTTC. Translation gives CASSPGLAGIYEQFF.

The chain joins TRBV4-2 to TRBJ1-1, with TRBD1 matching 7 bases. V shed 4 bases, J shed 0 bases, and the junction held 5 bases outside the gene matches. CDR1 is LGHNA, CDR2 YNFKEQ, per germline. This CDR3 comprises 15 residues. CDR3 loop: CASSLGTALNTEAFF. The CDR3 DNA follows: TGTGCCAGCAGCCTAGGGACAGCCTTGAACACTGAAGCTTTCTTT.

J is TRBJ2-1 and V is TRBV29-1; possibly TRBD1 for D (5 bases). This CDR3 has 14 residues. The V and J ends lost 3 bases and 9 bases respectively, with 18 bases between them. Looked up from germline, CDR1 is SQVTM and CDR2 is ANQGSEA. CDR3 sequence reads: CSVDGYRGSGEQFF. In nucleotides, the CDR3 is TGCAGCGTTGATGGGTATAGGGGATCGGGTGAGCAGTTCTTC.

The chain couples TRBV10-3 to TRBJ2-3; possible D gene TRBD1, 6 bases. V was trimmed by 4 bases and J by 4 bases, leaving 9 bases between them. The CDR3 has 13 amino acids. The germline CDR1 and CDR2 sequences are ENHRY and SYGVKD. The CDR3 region is CAISGRQADTQYF. CDR3 sequence (DNA): TGTGCCATCAGTGGACGACAGGCAGATACGCAGTATTTT.

Worth noting for this clone: With a much larger clone just one base away, this may be a read error. The genes are TRBV27 and TRBJ2-7, with no clear D. Germline CDR1 is MNHEY and CDR2 is SMNVEV (reference sequence). The CDR3 runs 11 residues. V lost 6 bases, J lost 3 bases, and 6 bases lay in between. The CDR3 region is CASRFLYEQYF. The CDR3 DNA reads TGTGCCAGCAGATTCCTCTACGAGCAGTACTTC.

This clone appeared a single time. The chain employs TRBV9 and TRBJ2-5; D gene ambiguous. V lost 0 bases, J lost 5 bases, and 14 bases lay in between. This CDR3 region has 15 residues. In germline, CDR1 is SGDLS, CDR2 YYNGEE. CDR3 in amino acids: CASSVGNRVWETQYF. In DNA form, the CDR3 reads TGTGCCAGCAGCGTAGGAAATAGGGTGTGGGAGACCCAGTACTTC.

The rearrangement uses TRBV6-1 and TRBJ1-1; TRBD1 is a possible D gene (5 bases). There are 14 residues in the CDR3. In germline, CDR1 is MNHNS, CDR2 SASEGT. The V and J ends lost 2 bases and 2 bases respectively, with 9 bases between them. The CDR3 coding sequence is TGTGCCAGCAGTGAATTTAGGGGAAACACTGAAGCTTTCTTT. Amino acid sequence: CASSEFRGNTEAFF.

A note on this clone: Just one base apart from a much larger clone, this may be a read error. This chain connects TRBV4-2 to TRBJ2-1; a possible D gene is TRBD2 (5 bases). With 0 bases removed from V and 3 bases from J, the gap between germline ends came to 12 bases. The CDR3 has 16 residues. Germline V gene sequence: CDR1 LGHNA, CDR2 YNFKEQ. CDR3 region: CASSQDPTNGYNEQFF. DNA for the CDR3: TGTGCCAGCAGCCAAGATCCGACTAATGGCTACAATGAGCAGTTCTTC.

Comment on this clone: The same CDR3 also results from other DNA sequences found in this sample. V and J are TRBV6-5 and TRBJ1-5; D is possibly TRBD1 (6 bases). Germline V gene lookup returns CDR1 MNHEY and CDR2 SVGAGI. Trimming shortened V by 6 bases and J by 3 bases, and 9 bases separated the two germline ends. The CDR3 contains 13 residues. The CDR3 sequence: CASRRTANQPQHF. The CDR3 DNA reads as TGTGCCAGCAGGAGGACAGCCAATCAGCCCCAGCATTTT.

V is TRBV19 and J is TRBJ2-7; 11 bases are a match to TRBD1. The CDR3 length is 15 residues. Germline V gives CDR1 LNHDA, CDR2 SQIVND (reference sequence). With 4 bases clipped from V and 5 bases from J, the junction kept 7 bases outside the gene matches. The CDR3 nucleotides are TGTGCCAGTAGTACCCGGACAGGGGGCGGCGACGAGCAGTACTTC. It translates to CASSTRTGGGDEQYF.

This clone was seen ten or more times. The rearrangement links TRBV4-1 to TRBJ2-2; unclear D gene. The V and J ends lost 3 bases and 1 base respectively, with 12 bases between them. CDR1 MGHRA and CDR2 YSYEKL come from the germline V gene. The CDR3 has 16 amino acids. The DNA of the CDR3 is TGCGCCAGCAGCCAGCTAGTTTTCCAGAACACCGGGGAGCTGTTTTTT. It translates to CASSQLVFQNTGELFF.

The count of this clone is one. J is TRBJ1-3 and V is TRBV27; D is undetermined. The V gene's germline CDR1 is MNHEY and CDR2 SMNVEV (reference sequence). The CDR3 runs to 14 residues. V gave up 6 bases and J gave up 0 bases, with 9 bases separating them. CDR3 sequence reads: CASRRASSGNTIYF. DNA for the CDR3: TGTGCCAGCAGACGGGCCAGCTCTGGAAACACCATATATTTT.

The V and J genes are TRBV7-9 and TRBJ2-1, with TRBD2 matching 12 bases. The trim removed 5 bases at V and 9 bases at J, leaving 14 bases unmatched. CDR1 and CDR2 (germline): SEHNR, FQNEAQ (reference sequence). The CDR3 sequence is 17 residues long. The CDR3, as DNA: TGTGCCAGCAGCCCTTCCCTAGCGGGGGGGGACACCGGTGAGCAGTTCTTC. This gives the protein CASSPSLAGGDTGEQFF.

The rearrangement links TRBV7-9 to TRBJ2-2, with 7 bases identical to TRBD1. CDR3 size: 15 residues. V lost 5 bases and J lost 6; bases outside the gene matches: 9. Germline CDR1 and CDR2: SEHNR and FQNEAQ (reference sequence). This chain's CDR3 is CASSRQGTVSGELFF. The CDR3 DNA follows: TGTGCCAGCAGCCGACAGGGAACGGTGTCCGGGGAGCTGTTTTTT.

The chain joins TRBV19 to TRBJ2-7; D ambiguous. The CDR3 runs to 15 residues. Trimming removed 4 bases at V and 5 bases at J, with 18 bases between. CDR1 and CDR2 (germline): LNHDA, SQIVND (reference sequence). CDR3: CASSNPGPSLDEQYF. In DNA, the CDR3 is TGTGCCAGTAGTAACCCGGGCCCAAGCTTGGACGAGCAGTACTTC.

The chain carries TRBV30 and TRBJ2-7; the D gene is possibly TRBD2 (5 bases). Germline lookup yields CDR1 GTSNPN and CDR2 SVGIG (reference sequence). Trimming stripped 1 base from V and 5 bases from J, with 15 bases between. This CDR3 has 14 amino acids. DNA for the CDR3: TGTGCCTGGAGTGGACCGGGGTGGCTCCACGAGCAGTACTTC. It codes for CAWSGPGWLHEQYF.

A remark on this clone: Within the sample, other DNA sequences also encode this same CDR3. The rearrangement joins TRBV18 to TRBJ1-5; 7 bases line up with TRBD1. With 4 bases clipped from V and 2 bases from J, the junction kept 2 bases outside the gene matches. This CDR3 spans 14 amino acids. Germline assignment: CDR1 KGHSH and CDR2 LQKENI. Here the CDR3 reads CASSLTGGNQPQHF. The DNA for the CDR3 is TGTGCCAGCTCACTCACAGGGGGCAATCAGCCCCAGCATTTT. Looking up the rest from reference TRBV18 and TRBJ1-5 gives the full variable domain: NAGVMQNPRHLVRRRGQEARLRCSPMKGHSHVYWYRQLPEEGLKFMVYLQKENIIDESGMPKERFSAEFPKEGPSILRIQQVVRGDSAAYFCASSLTGGNQPQHFGDGTRLSIL.

This chain joins TRBV30 and TRBJ1-5, with 9 positions matching TRBD1. CDR3 length equals 16 residues. The germline V gene encodes CDR1 GTSNPN and CDR2 SVGIG (reference sequence). The V gene end was trimmed by 3 bases and the J gene end by 2 bases; junction bases not matched to a gene: 8. The CDR3 loop reads CAWRATGGGGNQPQHF. The CDR3, as DNA: TGTGCCTGGAGAGCAACAGGGGGCGGGGGCAATCAGCCCCAGCATTTT. The full variable domain, in which reference TRBV30 and TRBJ1-5 provide the parts outside the CDR3, is SQTIHQWPATLVQPVGSPLSLECTVEGTSNPNLYWYRQAAGRGLQLLFYSVGIGQISSEVPQNLSASRPQDRQFILSSKKLLLSDSGFYLCAWRATGGGGNQPQHFGDGTRLSIL.

Notes on this clone: An end of the junction differs from the germline gene, which may be a read error. The chain is built from TRBV7-2 and TRBJ1-3; TRBD1 matches 11 bases. Germline V CDR1 and CDR2: SGHTA, FQGNSA. CDR3 length: 17 residues. CDR3 bases: TGTGCCAGCAGCCCCCGGACAGGGGGCGTGCGAGGAATCACCATATATTTT. Translated: CASSPRTGGVRGITIYF. The variable domain in full, with the rest retrieved from reference TRBV7-2 and TRBJ1-3, is GAGVSQSPSNKVTEKGKDVELRCDPISGHTALYWYRQSLGQGLEFLIYFQGNSAPDKSGLPSDRFSAERTGGSVSTLTIQRTQQEDSAVYLCASSPRTGGVRGITIYFGEGSWLTVV.

The chain links TRBV5-1 to TRBJ2-7; 13 nucleotides match TRBD2. The CDR3 is 18 amino acids. The V and J ends lost 2 bases and 0 bases, in that order; junction bases with no gene match: 8. From germline, CDR1 is SGHRS and CDR2 YFSETQ. The CDR3 reads CASSFELAGGPRSYEQYF. CDR3 nucleotide sequence: TGCGCCAGCAGCTTTGAACTAGCGGGAGGGCCCCGCTCCTACGAGCAGTACTTC.

The V gene is TRBV5-1, the J gene TRBJ2-7; no definite D call. The V gene's germline CDR1 is SGHRS and CDR2 YFSETQ. The CDR3 is 14 residues long. Trimming stripped 1 base from V and 5 bases from J, with 13 bases between. The DNA for the CDR3 is TGCGCCAGCAGCTTGACTAACGTTGGTGACGAGCAGTACTTC. Translating gives CASSLTNVGDEQYF.

This clone was detected many times. This chain links TRBV2 with TRBJ2-1; 8 nucleotides match TRBD2. Per germline, CDR1 SNHLY and CDR2 FYNNEI. Trimming at V came to 5 bases and at J to 6 bases, leaving 9 bases not matched to a gene. This CDR3 is built from 15 residues. In DNA form, the CDR3 reads TGTGCCAGCAGTTACAGGCGGGAGGTTCCCAATGAGCAGTTCTTC. This translates into CASSYRREVPNEQFF.

The chain joins TRBV6-6 to TRBJ2-2; D not resolved. V dropped 5 bases and J dropped 7 bases, with 11 bases sitting between them. The CDR3 is 13 amino acids. The germline V gene has CDR1 MNHNY and CDR2 SVGAGI (reference sequence). The chain's CDR3 is CASSRLDGGELFF. The DNA for the CDR3 is TGTGCCAGCAGTCGCCTGGACGGCGGGGAGCTGTTTTTT.

The V and J genes are TRBV6-5 and TRBJ2-5; 8 nucleotides line up with TRBD1. The J call is doubtful: the DNA matches TRBJ2-7 better. CDR1 is MNHEY and CDR2 is SVGAGI in the germline V gene. CDR3 length: 14 residues. The CDR3 sequence is CASSKRQGRYEQYF. In nucleotides, the CDR3 is TGTGCCAGCAGTAAGAGACAGGGGAGGTACGAGCAGTACTTC.